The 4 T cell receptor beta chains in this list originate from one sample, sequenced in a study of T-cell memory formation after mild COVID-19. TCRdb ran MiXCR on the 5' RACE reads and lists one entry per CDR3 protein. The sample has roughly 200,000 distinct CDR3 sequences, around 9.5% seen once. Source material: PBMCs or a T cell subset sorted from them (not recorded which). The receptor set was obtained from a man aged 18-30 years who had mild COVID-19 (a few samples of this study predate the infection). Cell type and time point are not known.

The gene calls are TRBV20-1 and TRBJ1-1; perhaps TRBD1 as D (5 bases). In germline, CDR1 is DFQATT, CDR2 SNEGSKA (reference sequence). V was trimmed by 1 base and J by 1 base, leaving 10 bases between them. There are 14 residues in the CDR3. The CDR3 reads CSARAGGRNTEAFF. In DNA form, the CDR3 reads TGCAGTGCTAGAGCCGGGGGGAGGAACACTGAAGCTTTCTTT.

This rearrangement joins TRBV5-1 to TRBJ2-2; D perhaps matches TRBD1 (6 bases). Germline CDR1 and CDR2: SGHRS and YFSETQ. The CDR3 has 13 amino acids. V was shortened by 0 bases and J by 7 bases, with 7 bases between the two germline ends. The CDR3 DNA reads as TGCGCCAGCAGCTTGGACAGGGACGGGGAGCTGTTTTTT. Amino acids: CASSLDRDGELFF.

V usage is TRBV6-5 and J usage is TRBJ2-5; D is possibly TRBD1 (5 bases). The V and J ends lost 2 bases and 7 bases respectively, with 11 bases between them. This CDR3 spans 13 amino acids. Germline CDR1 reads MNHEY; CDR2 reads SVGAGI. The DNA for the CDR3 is TGTGCCAGCAGTTACAGGGGCCCGGGGACCCAGTACTTC. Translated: CASSYRGPGTQYF.

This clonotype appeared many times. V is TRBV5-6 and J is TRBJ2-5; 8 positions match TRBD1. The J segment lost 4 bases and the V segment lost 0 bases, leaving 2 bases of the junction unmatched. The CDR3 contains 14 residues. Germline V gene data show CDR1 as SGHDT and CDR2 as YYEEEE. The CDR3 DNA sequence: TGTGCCAGCAGCTTGGGTCAGGGGGCAGAGACCCAGTACTTC. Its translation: CASSLGQGAETQYF.